Presented here are 32 T cell receptor beta chains from one specimen sequenced in a study of cytomegalovirus exposure and HLA in healthy donors. Repertoires were generated with immunoSEQ multiplex PCR, while TCRdb's copy carries only in-frame clones and drops some. The profile covers around 66,000 clones, with 95% to 97% appearing a single time and around 1.5% taken by the ten largest. Sequencing was done on a sample of PBMCs. The receptors come from a woman between 18 and 29 years old in good health and CMV-seropositive.

This chain uses TRBV2 with TRBJ2-7, with D perhaps matching TRBD1 (5 bases). V lost 7 bases and J lost 4, with 8 bases in between. Germline V gene lookup returns CDR1 SNHLY and CDR2 FYNNEI. This CDR3 is built from 11 residues. The CDR3 bases are TGTGCCAGCATCCAGGGTTACGAGCAGTACTTC. Its protein product is CASIQGYEQYF.

The J gene is TRBJ2-5, the V gene TRBV7-6; no firm D call. The germline V and J ends were trimmed by 6 bases and 5 bases, with 13 bases remaining between them. The CDR3 has 13 residues. Looked up from germline, CDR1 is SGHVS and CDR2 is FNYEAQ. Written as DNA, the CDR3 is TGTGCCAGCAGTTTCCGCGCCCGGGAGACCCAGTACTTC. Protein: CASSFRARETQYF.

The gene calls are TRBV11-2 and TRBJ2-3; 9 bases align to TRBD2. This CDR3 has 15 amino acids. J was trimmed by 1 base and V by 5 bases; bases with no gene match: 4. Germline CDR1 is SGHAT and CDR2 is FQNNGV. This CDR3 reads CASSLRTSGTDTQYF. In DNA form, the CDR3 reads TGTGCCAGCAGCCTCAGGACTAGCGGCACAGATACGCAGTATTTT.

The chain carries TRBV6-5 and TRBJ2-7; 10 nucleotides align to TRBD1. J gave up 2 bases and V 5 bases, and 3 bases lay outside the gene matches. This CDR3 contains 14 residues. Per the germline V gene, CDR1 is MNHEY and CDR2 is SVGAGI. CDR3: CASSQDRGPYEQYF. The CDR3 coding sequence is TGTGCCAGCAGTCAAGACAGGGGGCCCTACGAGCAGTACTTC.

The CDR3 DNA reads as TGTGCCACTGGACAGGCGGGACTTGGCTACACCTTC. Translation: CATGQAGLGYTF. The rearrangement joins TRBV28 to TRBJ1-2; 7 positions agree with TRBD1. The CDR3 covers 12 residues. Trimming at V came to 10 bases and at J to 7 bases, leaving 9 bases not matched to a gene. CDR1 is MDHEN and CDR2 is SYDVKM in the germline V gene.

CDR3 residues: CASSPTGEAYNEQFF. The CDR3 DNA reads TGTGCCAGCAGTCCGACAGGTGAAGCCTACAATGAGCAGTTCTTC. The rearrangement links TRBV6-5 to TRBJ2-1; TRBD1 might be the D (6 bases). This CDR3 is built from 15 residues. Trimming took 5 bases from V and 2 from J, leaving 13 bases between them. Germline lookup yields CDR1 MNHEY and CDR2 SVGAGI.

The CDR3 nucleotides are TGCGCCAGCAGCCAAGTATGGGGGAGGGTCACAGATACGCAGTATTTT. Protein: CASSQVWGRVTDTQYF. This chain joins TRBV4-1 and TRBJ2-3; 7 nucleotides align to TRBD2. The CDR3 runs to 16 residues. Unmatched junction bases numbered 6, after V lost 1 base and J lost 2 bases. Germline V gene sequence: CDR1 MGHRA, CDR2 YSYEKL.

This sequence joins TRBV27 and TRBJ1-2; unclear D gene. V lost 4 bases to trimming and J lost 7 bases, with 19 bases between them. CDR1 is MNHEY and CDR2 is SMNVEV in the germline V gene (reference sequence). The CDR3 is 15 residues long. CDR3: CASSSIPEGPFGYTF. CDR3 sequence (DNA): TGTGCCAGCAGTTCCATCCCCGAGGGCCCCTTTGGCTACACCTTC.

The chain couples TRBV5-6 to TRBJ2-7; D is unresolved. Germline CDR1 SGHDT, CDR2 YYEEEE. The V end lost 4 bases, the J end lost 4 bases, and 21 bases lay between the germline ends. This CDR3 has 16 residues. This CDR3 is CASSPRVPGLQYEQYF. The CDR3 nucleotides are TGTGCCAGCAGCCCCCGGGTCCCCGGTCTTCAATACGAGCAGTACTTC.

The V gene is TRBV5-1, the J gene TRBJ1-4; D unresolved. Germline CDR1 SGHRS, CDR2 YFSETQ. The CDR3 loop spans 16 amino acids. V was trimmed by 1 base and J by 5 bases, leaving 15 bases between them. CDR3 loop: CASSLSSPPGNEKLFF. The CDR3 DNA reads TGCGCCAGCAGCTTGAGTTCCCCTCCGGGGAATGAAAAACTGTTTTTT.

The chain has TRBV19 and TRBJ1-5; D remains ambiguous. Trimming stripped 4 bases from V and 1 base from J, with 8 bases between. Germline lookup yields CDR1 LNHDA and CDR2 SQIVND (reference sequence). This CDR3 comprises 14 residues. CDR3 in amino acids: CASSTGLSNQPQHF. The CDR3 DNA is TGTGCCAGTAGTACCGGTCTGAGCAATCAGCCCCAGCATTTT.

This chain uses TRBV7-9 with TRBJ2-3, with 10 bases identical to TRBD1. Germline trimming cut 7 bases from V and 6 bases from J; bases unmatched to any gene: 10. CDR3 length equals 15 residues. The germline V gene has CDR1 SEHNR and CDR2 FQNEAQ (reference sequence). This chain's CDR3 is CASTPTGGVSDTQYF. In nucleotides, the CDR3 is TGTGCCAGCACCCCGACAGGGGGCGTCTCGGATACGCAGTATTTT.

J is TRBJ2-3 and V is TRBV6-6; 11 bases fit TRBD2. Germline CDR1 reads MNHNY; CDR2 reads SVGAGI (reference sequence). This CDR3 region has 16 residues. The V gene end was trimmed by 7 bases and the J gene end by 6 bases; junction bases not matched to a gene: 12. The CDR3 loop reads CASTPKLAGGKDTQYF. CDR3 nucleotide sequence: TGTGCCAGCACTCCAAAATTAGCGGGAGGGAAGGATACGCAGTATTTT.

This rearrangement joins TRBV4-2 to TRBJ1-2; 8 bases fit TRBD1. Germline CDR1 and CDR2: LGHNA and YNFKEQ. Trimming took 2 bases from V and 4 from J; bases not matched to a gene: 6. The CDR3 extends over 15 amino acids. Written as DNA, the CDR3 is TGTGCCAGCAGCCAACTTGGACAGGGTGGCTATGGCTACACCTTC. This gives the protein CASSQLGQGGYGYTF.

The CDR3 sequence: CASSLTGGGGYTF. The CDR3 DNA sequence: TGTGCCAGCAGCCTGACAGGGGGCGGGGGCTACACCTTC. The chain carries TRBV6-4 and TRBJ1-2, with 10 nucleotides matching TRBD1. The CDR3 runs 13 residues. Looked up from germline, CDR1 is MRHNA and CDR2 is SNTAGT. After removal of 6 bases from V and 8 bases from J, the junction contained 6 bases not matched to a gene.

The chain combines TRBV4-1 with TRBJ2-2, with D perhaps TRBD1 (6 bases). CDR3 length: 14 amino acids. Germline V gene data show CDR1 as MGHRA and CDR2 as YSYEKL. V lost 8 bases and J lost 1, with 11 bases in between. The CDR3 DNA reads TGCGCCAGCCGTGTGACAGGGAACACCGGGGAGCTGTTTTTT. It codes for CASRVTGNTGELFF.

V gene TRBV14 combines with J gene TRBJ2-3, with 7 nucleotides matching TRBD2. CDR1 is SGHDN, CDR2 FVKESK, per germline. The CDR3 runs to 15 residues. V gave up 3 bases and J gave up 5 bases; unmatched junction bases: 8. In DNA form, the CDR3 reads TGTGCCAGCAGCCACAAATCGAGGGAGGGAGATACGCAGTATTTT. Protein: CASSHKSREGDTQYF.

The chain links TRBV5-4 to TRBJ2-2; TRBD1 matches 7 bases. CDR1 and CDR2 (germline): SGHNT, YYREEE (reference sequence). With V trimmed by 3 bases and J by 0 bases, 5 bases remained unmatched. CDR3 length: 16 amino acids. This CDR3 is CASSSGQAPNTGELFF. Written as DNA, the CDR3 is TGTGCCAGCAGCTCCGGACAGGCCCCGAACACCGGGGAGCTGTTTTTT.

J is TRBJ2-1 and V is TRBV4-1; 7 bases are a match to TRBD2. J gave up 5 bases and V 0 bases, and 7 bases lay outside the gene matches. Per the germline V gene, CDR1 is MGHRA and CDR2 is YSYEKL. The CDR3 is 16 residues long. The CDR3 coding sequence is TGCGCCAGCAGCCAAGAACTAGCGCTCGACCACAATGAGCAGTTCTTC. Translation gives CASSQELALDHNEQFF.

The chain recombines TRBV19 with TRBJ2-3; D call uncertain. Germline V CDR1 and CDR2: LNHDA, SQIVND (reference sequence). The CDR3 has 15 residues. Deletions cut 4 bases from V and 4 bases from J, with 15 bases between. CDR3 DNA sequence: TGTGCCAGTAGTACCCACGTAGTTGTGGCAGATACGCAGTATTTT. This translates into CASSTHVVVADTQYF.

The V gene is TRBV4-2, the J gene TRBJ2-7, with D possibly being TRBD2 (5 bases). Germline lookup yields CDR1 LGHNA and CDR2 YNFKEQ. CDR3 length equals 13 residues. V lost 1 base to trimming and J lost 9 bases, with 13 bases between them. The CDR3 reads CASSQVLQEAQYF. The CDR3 nucleotides are TGTGCCAGCAGCCAAGTTCTGCAGGAGGCGCAGTACTTC.

This clone was counted a single time. CDR3 bases: TGCGCCAGCAGCTTACGACCGGGGAACACTGAAGCTTTCTTT. Protein product: CASSLRPGNTEAFF. The chain employs TRBV5-1 and TRBJ1-1; D remains unclear. Germline V lookup: CDR1 SGHRS, CDR2 YFSETQ. With 2 bases removed from V and 1 base from J, the gap between germline ends came to 9 bases. This CDR3 spans 14 amino acids. Looking up the rest from reference TRBV5-1 and TRBJ1-1 gives the full variable domain: KAGVTQTPRYLIKTRGQQVTLSCSPISGHRSVSWYQQTPGQGLQFLFEYFSETQRNKGNFPGRFSGRQFSNSRSEMNVSTLELGDSALYLCASSLRPGNTEAFFGQGTRLTVV.

V usage is TRBV6-5 and J usage is TRBJ1-2, with 9 bases aligning to TRBD1. The V segment lost 5 bases and the J segment 4 bases; nucleotides outside the gene matches: 5. Germline CDR1 reads MNHEY; CDR2 reads SVGAGI. This CDR3 region has 14 residues. The CDR3 DNA follows: TGTGCCAGCAGTAGCCCGGGACAGGGCTATGGCTACACCTTC. It codes for CASSSPGQGYGYTF.

The CDR3 DNA sequence: TGTGCCATCAGTTCACGGGACAGGGACTATGGCTACACCTTC. Protein product: CAISSRDRDYGYTF. The V gene is TRBV10-3, the J gene TRBJ1-2, with 9 bases lining up with TRBD1. With 5 bases clipped from V and 3 bases from J, the junction kept 4 bases outside the gene matches. The CDR3 totals 14 residues. CDR1 is ENHRY and CDR2 is SYGVKD in the germline V gene.

This chain joins TRBV10-1 and TRBJ1-3; D unresolved. The germline V and J ends were trimmed by 5 bases and 0 bases, with 8 bases remaining between them. The CDR3 runs 14 residues. Per the germline V gene, CDR1 is WNHNN and CDR2 is SYGVQD (reference sequence). The CDR3: CASSRRVSGNTIYF. For the CDR3, the DNA is TGCGCCAGCAGTCGACGGGTCTCTGGAAACACCATATATTTT.

The rearrangement joins TRBV11-2 to TRBJ2-5; D is perhaps TRBD2 (7 bases). Germline V lookup: CDR1 SGHAT, CDR2 FQNNGV. CDR3 length: 15 amino acids. Between the trimmed V and J ends, which lost 7 bases and 1 base, there was a span of 16 bases. The CDR3 sequence: CASTSRGGGQETQYF. The DNA for the CDR3 is TGTGCCAGCACCTCTAGGGGGGGCGGCCAAGAGACCCAGTACTTC.

The chain is built from TRBV5-4 and TRBJ2-5, with TRBD2 identical over 9 bases. The CDR3 loop spans 16 amino acids. V lost 1 base, J lost 5 bases, and 9 bases stayed unmatched. Per the germline V gene, CDR1 is SGHNT and CDR2 is YYREEE (reference sequence). CDR3 sequence: CASSLKLAGEGETQYF. In nucleotides, the CDR3 is TGTGCCAGCAGCTTGAAATTAGCGGGAGAGGGTGAGACCCAGTACTTC.

This clone was detected once. V usage is TRBV7-2 and J usage is TRBJ2-1; D is possibly TRBD2 (6 bases). Per germline, CDR1 SGHTA and CDR2 FQGNSA. The CDR3 is 15 amino acids. Trimming shortened V by 1 base and J by 12 bases, and 19 bases separated the two germline ends. CDR3 bases: TGTGCCAGCAGCTTAGGAGGGGCCGTAGGGACTCTGCAGTTCTTC. It yields the protein CASSLGGAVGTLQFF.

The genes are TRBV5-3 and TRBJ1-2, with D tentatively TRBD1 (5 bases). Being an ORF, TRBV5-3 has a function that is uncertain. CDR3 length: 15 amino acids. The V gene lost 3 bases and the J gene lost 4 bases, with 16 bases spanning the gap. CDR3 sequence: CARSSRWGGGYGYTF. In DNA form, the CDR3 reads TGTGCCAGAAGCTCCCGGTGGGGCGGGGGCTATGGCTACACCTTC.

The chain joins TRBV7-3 to TRBJ2-1; a weak D match, TRBD2 (5 bases). The CDR3 totals 15 residues. V was shortened by 5 bases and J by 4 bases, with 15 bases between the two germline ends. Germline CDR1 reads SGHTA; CDR2 reads FQGTGA. CDR3 DNA: TGTGCCAGCAGCCTCTACTCGACGGGATACAATGAGCAGTTCTTC. Its translation is CASSLYSTGYNEQFF. Combining the CDR3 with reference TRBV7-3 and TRBJ2-1 gives the whole variable domain GAGVSQTPSNKVTEKGKYVELRCDPISGHTALYWYRQSLGQGPEFLIYFQGTGAADDSGLPNDRFFAVRPEGSVSTLKIQRTERGDSAVYLCASSLYSTGYNEQFFGPGTRLTVL.

The chain combines TRBV29-1 with TRBJ2-2; maybe TRBD2 (5 bases). Germline V gives CDR1 SQVTM, CDR2 ANQGSEA. This CDR3 is 15 amino acids long. The V end was cut by 4 bases, the J end by 1 base, with 13 bases between. CDR3 DNA sequence: TGCAGCGTTGTTCCCTTCGGGATGAACACCGGGGAGCTGTTTTTT. It codes for CSVVPFGMNTGELFF.

The rearrangement uses TRBV28 and TRBJ1-1; 8 bases are a match to TRBD1. The ends lost 6 bases at V and 2 bases at J; junction bases unmatched: 8. Per germline, CDR1 MDHEN and CDR2 SYDVKM. The CDR3 has 15 amino acids. CDR3 DNA sequence: TGTGCCAGCAGCTTCTCAGGGGGCCCTAACACTGAAGCTTTCTTT. It is translated as CASSFSGGPNTEAFF.